This T cell receptor (beta chain) was recovered during a study of T cells in Graves' hyperthyroidism and ophthalmopathy. Looking at the study overall: The authors collected peripheral blood at initial diagnosis, before any treatment.

On this clonotype: Its antigen is unidentified.

V dropped 0 bases and J dropped 7 bases, with 18 bases sitting between them. From germline, CDR1 is SGHTA and CDR2 FQGNSA. The CDR3 runs to 16 residues. Study-wide results and caveats: Most clonotypes that expanded in the thyroid above 0.001 also showed up in blood.

Amplified TCR beta CDR3 regions derived from RNA transcripts. HTBI primers were the set used in a first-round RT-PCR of the TCR CDR3. TCRdb passed the multiplex PCR reads through MiXCR, listing each CDR3 protein once. In the table there are more than 500,000 distinct CDR3 sequences, about a sixth of which are singletons. This chain links TRBV7-2 with TRBJ1-2, with a weak D call TRBD1 (6 bases). Input material: blood. The sequence derives from a woman aged 30 to 39 with Graves' hyperthyroidism. CDR3 sequence (DNA): TGTGCCAGCAGCTTAGCGTCGGGGGGCGCATATAGTGGCTACACCTTC. Protein sequence: CASSLASGGAYSGYTF. Using reference TRBV7-2 and TRBJ1-2 for the parts outside the CDR3, the full variable domain is GAGVSQSPSNKVTEKGKDVELRCDPISGHTALYWYRQSLGQGLEFLIYFQGNSAPDKSGLPSDRFSAERTGGSVSTLTIQRTQQEDSAVYLCASSLASGGAYSGYTFGSGTRLTVV.